One and the same sample provided the 17 T cell receptor beta chains below, sequenced in a study of neurological immune-mediated disorders. TCRdb re-called the 5' RACE reads with MiXCR, one entry per CDR3 protein. The sample lists tens of thousands of distinct CDR3 sequences; under 5% were seen once. Sequenced sample: PBMCs. The receptor source for this set is a young man with multiple sclerosis.

At least ten counts were recorded for this clonotype. This chain links TRBV6-6 with TRBJ1-2; TRBD1 matches at 7 bases. V shed 1 base and J 1 base; nucleotides not matched to a gene: 15. The CDR3 sequence is 19 residues long. Germline V gives CDR1 MNHNY, CDR2 SVGAGI (reference sequence). The CDR3 DNA reads as TGTGCCAGCAGTTACTTATTTCTCTTCCGGGACAGAGATAACTATGGCTACACCTTC. Translating gives CASSYLFLFRDRDNYGYTF.

This clonotype was counted ten times or more. The genes are TRBV5-1 and TRBJ1-5; weak D call: TRBD1 (5 bases). CDR1 and CDR2 (germline): SGHRS, YFSETQ. The CDR3 totals 13 residues. V was cut by 4 bases and J by 5 bases, with 10 bases left in between. The CDR3 bases are TGCGCCAGCAGCCCAGGGACCGATCAGCCCCAGCATTTT. Its protein product is CASSPGTDQPQHF. Full variable domain (remainder filled in from reference TRBV5-1 and TRBJ1-5): KAGVTQTPRYLIKTRGQQVTLSCSPISGHRSVSWYQQTPGQGLQFLFEYFSETQRNKGNFPGRFSGRQFSNSRSEMNVSTLELGDSALYLCASSPGTDQPQHFGDGTRLSIL.

This clonotype was counted ten times or more. The chain recombines TRBV29-1 with TRBJ1-1; D unclear. This CDR3 region has 12 residues. Trimming stripped 7 bases from V and 3 bases from J, with 12 bases between. Germline CDR1 reads SQVTM; CDR2 reads ANQGSEA. The CDR3 protein is CSANPGDTEAFF. Here the CDR3 DNA reads TGCAGCGCGAATCCGGGTGACACTGAAGCTTTCTTT.

This clonotype was detected many times. This chain links TRBV2 with TRBJ1-2, with 8 bases aligning to TRBD1. Germline CDR1 SNHLY, CDR2 FYNNEI. This CDR3 region has 14 residues. V lost 10 bases to trimming and J lost 5 bases; unmatched junction nucleotides: 12. CDR3 region: CAIGGLHRGYGYTF. The CDR3, as DNA: TGTGCCATAGGGGGCCTCCACAGGGGGTATGGCTACACCTTC.

This clonotype was seen a few times. V is TRBV20-1 and J is TRBJ1-1; 7 bases map to TRBD1. The germline CDR1 and CDR2 sequences are DFQATT and SNEGSKA (reference sequence). Trimming took 3 bases from V and 4 from J; bases not matched to a gene: 8. This CDR3 spans 14 amino acids. Here the CDR3 DNA reads TGCAGTGCTAGCGGCGTACCAGGGGGCACTGAAGCTTTCTTT. It specifies CSASGVPGGTEAFF.

The genes are TRBV12-3 or TRBV12-4 and TRBJ1-1; TRBD1 agrees at 7 bases. This CDR3 comprises 14 residues. V was pared by 5 bases and J by 1 base, with 4 bases of the junction left unmatched. CDR3 sequence: CASSMGQRNTEAFF. CDR3 in DNA: TGTGCCAGCAGTATGGGACAGCGGAACACTGAAGCTTTCTTT.

Many counts were recorded for this clonotype. This chain uses TRBV24-1 with TRBJ2-1, with D perhaps TRBD2 (5 bases). V was cut by 4 bases and J by 4 bases, with 16 bases left in between. The germline V gene encodes CDR1 KGHDR and CDR2 SFDVKD. The CDR3 runs to 16 residues. The CDR3 is CATSDRTSLGYNEQFF. CDR3 DNA: TGTGCCACCAGTGACCGGACTTCACTGGGTTACAATGAGCAGTTCTTC.

CDR3 sequence (DNA): TGCAGCGTTGAAGCCCCTAACTATGGCTACACCTTC. It codes for CSVEAPNYGYTF. This rearrangement joins TRBV29-1 to TRBJ1-2; D is unclear. In germline, CDR1 is SQVTM, CDR2 ANQGSEA. This CDR3 spans 12 amino acids. The ends were cut back, 1 base at V and 0 bases at J, with 3 bases in the middle.

This clonotype appeared many times. This may come from a read error, since a much larger clone is one base off. The V and J genes are TRBV5-1 and TRBJ1-1, with D tentatively TRBD1 (5 bases). The length of the CDR3 is 14 residues. Trimming left V 0 bases short and J 1 base short, with 7 bases between. Germline values: CDR1 SGHRS, CDR2 YFSETQ. The DNA for the CDR3 is TGCGCCAGCAGCTTGGGACAGCCGAACACTGAAGCTTTCTTT. Encoded protein: CASSLGQPNTEAFF.

The table lists this clonotype with a few counts. The CDR3 DNA follows: TGCGCCAGCAGCTTCGGTGAAAGGGGACCTGGAAACACCATATATTTT. Translation: CASSFGERGPGNTIYF. The chain carries TRBV5-1 and TRBJ1-3; weak D call: TRBD1 (5 bases). The CDR3 length is 16 residues. Germline lookup yields CDR1 SGHRS and CDR2 YFSETQ. V gave up 2 bases and J gave up 2 bases, with 14 bases separating them.

In regard to this clonotype: Just one base apart from a much larger clone, this may be a read error. The chain has TRBV14 and TRBJ2-5; 7 positions match TRBD2. Per the germline V gene, CDR1 is SGHDN and CDR2 is FVKESK. The CDR3 runs 11 residues. Losses at the gene ends were 6 bases for V and 5 bases for J; bases not matched to a gene: 0. This chain's CDR3 is CASRAGETQYF. The CDR3 coding sequence is TGTGCCAGCAGAGCGGGGGAGACCCAGTACTTC.

This clonotype was counted at least ten times. The genes are TRBV10-3 and TRBJ1-6, with D possibly matching TRBD1 (5 bases). The germline CDR1 and CDR2 sequences are ENHRY and SYGVKD. There are 13 residues in the CDR3. V lost 7 bases and J 5 bases, leaving 9 bases between the germline ends. The CDR3 DNA sequence: TGTGCCATCAAACAGACAGATAATTCACCCCTCCACTTT. Protein sequence: CAIKQTDNSPLHF.

This clonotype has a count of ten or more. The rearrangement uses TRBV18 and TRBJ2-3; D perhaps matches TRBD2 (5 bases). Germline V CDR1 and CDR2: KGHSH, LQKENI. V shed 6 bases and J shed 5 bases, with 9 bases lying between them. The CDR3 runs to 12 residues. CDR3 loop: CASSPGGDTQYF. CDR3 DNA: TGTGCCAGCTCCCCCGGAGGAGATACGCAGTATTTT.

In its sample, this clonotype was seen many times. The chain has TRBV5-1 and TRBJ2-2; no definite D call. The CDR3 is 14 residues long. Germline assignment: CDR1 SGHRS and CDR2 YFSETQ. The V and J ends lost 2 bases and 4 bases respectively, with 9 bases between them. The CDR3: CASSFGRTTGELFF. The CDR3 DNA reads TGCGCCAGCAGCTTCGGCAGGACCACCGGGGAGCTGTTTTTT.

This clonotype was detected ten times or more. V gene TRBV5-1 combines with J gene TRBJ1-5, with 8 bases aligning to TRBD1. Per the germline V gene, CDR1 is SGHRS and CDR2 is YFSETQ. This CDR3 region has 14 residues. Trimming cost V 4 bases and J 5 bases; bases outside gene matches: 5. CDR3 nucleotide sequence: TGCGCCAGCAGCCCGGACAGGGATGATCAGCCCCAGCATTTT. Translation: CASSPDRDDQPQHF. Supplemented by reference TRBV5-1 and TRBJ1-5, the full variable domain reads KAGVTQTPRYLIKTRGQQVTLSCSPISGHRSVSWYQQTPGQGLQFLFEYFSETQRNKGNFPGRFSGRQFSNSRSEMNVSTLELGDSALYLCASSPDRDDQPQHFGDGTRLSIL.

This clonotype was detected ten times or more. J is TRBJ1-1 and V is TRBV20-1, with 8 nucleotides matching TRBD1. The V segment lost 5 bases and the J segment 3 bases; nucleotides outside the gene matches: 5. The CDR3 loop spans 13 amino acids. Germline CDR1 reads DFQATT; CDR2 reads SNEGSKA (reference sequence). The CDR3 here is CSAGQGLYTEAFF. Written as DNA, the CDR3 is TGCAGTGCTGGACAGGGTTTGTACACTGAAGCTTTCTTT.

The table lists this clonotype with a few counts. A much larger clone sits a single nucleotide away, making a read error possible. V is TRBV7-9 and J is TRBJ1-1; no definite D call. Trimming removed 3 bases from V and 1 base from J, with 9 bases in between. The CDR3 runs 14 residues. Germline V gene sequence: CDR1 SEHNR, CDR2 FQNEAQ (reference sequence). This CDR3 reads CASSFRKENTEAFF. CDR3 coding DNA: TGTGCCAGCAGCTTTAGGAAGGAGAACACTGAAGCTTTCTTT.